These 7 T cell receptor beta chains came from one sample sequenced in a study of blood T cell repertoires in COVID-19 (dated by TCRdb to 2020 to 2022). Library method: the immunoSEQ multiplex PCR assay. TCRdb holds this immuneACCESS table with in-frame rearrangements only. Some clones are missing; in checked studies, unresolved V genes explain under half, and the rest has no known cause. The sample includes 60,000 to 75,000 clones, with approximately 79% observed a single time. The ten top clones hold about 30% of the sample. The specimen sequenced was peripheral blood. These receptors all stem from a man between 60 and 75 years old with active or convalescent COVID-19.

This chain uses TRBV7-8 with TRBJ2-7; 7 bases fit TRBD2. J gave up 4 bases and V 5 bases, and 8 bases lay outside the gene matches. Per germline, CDR1 SGHVS and CDR2 FQNEAQ. CDR3 length equals 14 residues. DNA for the CDR3: TGTGCCAGCAGCCCGGGAGGCTCGATTTACGAGCAGTACTTC. This gives the protein CASSPGGSIYEQYF.

The J gene is TRBJ2-7, the V gene TRBV28; 8 bases match TRBD2. This CDR3 comprises 15 residues. Germline CDR1 reads MDHEN; CDR2 reads SYDVKM. After removal of 4 bases from V and 2 bases from J, the junction contained 7 bases not matched to a gene. The CDR3 protein is CASSSSGGRAYEQYF. The CDR3 DNA is TGTGCCAGCAGTTCAAGCGGGGGCCGAGCCTACGAGCAGTACTTC.

V usage is TRBV28 and J usage is TRBJ2-1, with 10 bases identical to TRBD1. The CDR3 consists of 15 residues. Looked up from germline, CDR1 is MDHEN and CDR2 is SYDVKM. The V and J ends lost 5 bases and 4 bases, in that order; junction bases with no gene match: 5. The CDR3 region has the DNA TGTGCCAGCAGTCCTGGGACAGGGGCTTACAATGAGCAGTTCTTC. Protein sequence: CASSPGTGAYNEQFF.

The chain combines TRBV6-5 with TRBJ1-2; 8 bases line up with TRBD1. The CDR3 spans 14 residues. Germline values: CDR1 MNHEY, CDR2 SVGAGI. V shed 7 bases and J 3 bases; nucleotides not matched to a gene: 7. CDR3 amino acids: CASTPTGVDYGYTF. The CDR3 coding sequence is TGTGCCAGCACCCCGACAGGGGTTGACTATGGCTACACCTTC.

This chain connects TRBV5-1 to TRBJ1-1, with D hard to call. Germline assignment: CDR1 SGHRS and CDR2 YFSETQ. The CDR3 totals 16 residues. V gave up 2 bases and J gave up 1 base, with 15 bases separating them. The CDR3 bases are TGCGCCAGCAGCTTTATGAGGGAGGCGGAGAACACTGAAGCTTTCTTT. This gives the protein CASSFMREAENTEAFF.

This clone was counted only a few times. This chain joins TRBV5-1 and TRBJ1-4; D perhaps matches TRBD1 (5 bases). The CDR3 covers 12 residues. V lost 6 bases, J lost 8 bases, and 11 bases lay in between. Germline-derived CDR1 and CDR2 are SGHRS and YFSETQ. CDR3 protein: CASTTEGEKLFF. CDR3 sequence (DNA): TGCGCCAGCACGACGGAGGGGGAAAAACTGTTTTTT.

This chain joins TRBV6-5 and TRBJ2-2; a weak D match, TRBD1 (6 bases). Germline-derived CDR1 and CDR2 are MNHEY and SVGAGI. The CDR3 sequence is 15 residues long. Trimming took 1 base from V and 3 from J, leaving 9 bases between them. CDR3 sequence reads: CASSYLPGDTGELFF. The CDR3 DNA reads as TGTGCCAGCAGTTACTTGCCAGGGGACACCGGGGAGCTGTTTTTT.